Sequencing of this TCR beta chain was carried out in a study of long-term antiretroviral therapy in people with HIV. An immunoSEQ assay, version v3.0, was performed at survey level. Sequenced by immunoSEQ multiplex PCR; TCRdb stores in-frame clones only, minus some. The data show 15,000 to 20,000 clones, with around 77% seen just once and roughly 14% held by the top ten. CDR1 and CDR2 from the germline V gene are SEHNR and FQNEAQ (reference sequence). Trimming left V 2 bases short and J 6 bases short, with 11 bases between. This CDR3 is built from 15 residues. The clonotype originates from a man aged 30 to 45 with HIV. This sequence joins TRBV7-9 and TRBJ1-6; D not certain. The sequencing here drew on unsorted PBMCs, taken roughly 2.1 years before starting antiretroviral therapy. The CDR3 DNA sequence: TGTGCCAGCAGCTTATCCGGGATCTTTAATTCACCCCTCCACTTT. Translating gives CASSLSGIFNSPLHF.